A single sample is the source of the 23 T cell receptor beta chains below, sequenced in a study of T cells in localized non-small cell lung cancer. The protocol was immunoSEQ multiplex PCR, while the TCRdb copy is restricted to in-frame clones and leaves out a portion. Of roughly 72,000 clones listed, 75% to 85% were seen once; the top ten hold nearly 9.5%. Sequenced material: peripheral blood, taken before any cancer treatment. Receptors were obtained from a female donor older than 55 with stage I lung adenocarcinoma.

Turning to this clone: Additional DNA sequences in this sample encode the identical CDR3. V usage is TRBV6-4 and J usage is TRBJ1-5; no clear D gene. The V end was cut by 3 bases, the J end by 7 bases, with 10 bases between. This CDR3 has 13 amino acids. In germline, CDR1 is MRHNA, CDR2 SNTAGT. This chain's CDR3 is CASSEGGNQPQHF. CDR3 DNA sequence: TGTGCCAGCAGTGAGGGAGGGAACCAGCCCCAGCATTTT.

The table lists this clone with a few counts. DNA for the CDR3: TGTGCCAGTAGTATCCTCTACACGGGACATGGCTACACCTTC. Encoded protein: CASSILYTGHGYTF. The chain recombines TRBV19 with TRBJ1-2; perhaps TRBD1 as D (5 bases). V lost 3 bases to trimming and J lost 6 bases, with 14 bases between them. Germline-derived CDR1 and CDR2 are LNHDA and SQIVND (reference sequence). The CDR3 contains 14 residues.

This clone appeared a few times. The rearrangement joins TRBV27 to TRBJ2-7; TRBD1 or TRBD2 may be the D gene (5 bases each). V was pared by 0 bases and J by 3 bases, with 6 bases between. In germline, CDR1 is MNHEY, CDR2 SMNVEV (reference sequence). This CDR3 has 13 residues. The CDR3 DNA sequence: TGTGCCAGCAGTTTATCGGGGGTCTACGAGCAGTACTTC. Protein: CASSLSGVYEQYF.

The chain joins TRBV7-9 to TRBJ2-5; possible D gene TRBD1, 7 bases. Trimming left V 3 bases short and J 8 bases short, with 19 bases between. Germline values: CDR1 SEHNR, CDR2 FQNEAQ (reference sequence). This CDR3 has 15 residues. CDR3 in amino acids: CASSFPGGPKSTQYF. Written as DNA, the CDR3 is TGTGCCAGCAGCTTCCCAGGGGGGCCTAAGAGTACCCAGTACTTC.

The genes are TRBV5-4 and TRBJ1-2; D unclear. CDR3 length: 14 amino acids. V was clipped by 5 bases and J by 0 bases, with 11 bases between them. Looked up from germline, CDR1 is SGHNT and CDR2 is YYREEE (reference sequence). The CDR3: CASSFDRANYGYTF. The CDR3 bases are TGTGCCAGCAGTTTTGACCGAGCTAACTATGGCTACACCTTC. Based on the CDR3 plus reference TRBV5-4 and TRBJ1-2, the full variable domain is ETGVTQSPTHLIKTRGQQVTLRCSSQSGHNTVSWYQQALGQGPQFIFQYYREEENGRGNFPPRFSGLQFPNYSSELNVNALELDDSALYLCASSFDRANYGYTFGSGTRLTVV.

The chain is built from TRBV5-4 and TRBJ1-2, with D perhaps matching TRBD1 (6 bases). Germline V gene data show CDR1 as SGHNT and CDR2 as YYREEE (reference sequence). V dropped 2 bases and J dropped 7 bases, with 15 bases sitting between them. The CDR3 consists of 14 residues. The CDR3 spells CASSFPGALGGYTF. The CDR3 nucleotides are TGTGCCAGCAGCTTTCCAGGGGCTCTTGGTGGCTACACCTTC.

The chain combines TRBV5-6 with TRBJ2-7, with D perhaps assigned TRBD1 or TRBD2 (7 bases each). Trimming took off 5 bases at V and 9 bases at J, with 21 bases between the two ends. This CDR3 contains 14 residues. Germline-derived CDR1 and CDR2 are SGHDT and YYEEEE. The CDR3 reads CASRADRDYSGQYF. In nucleotides, the CDR3 is TGTGCCAGCAGAGCCGACAGGGACTATAGCGGGCAGTACTTC.

Only a few counts were recorded for this clone. This chain connects TRBV19 to TRBJ2-7; the D gene is possibly TRBD1 (6 bases). This CDR3 region has 15 residues. V lost 6 bases to trimming and J lost 2 bases, with 17 bases between them. The germline gives CDR1 LNHDA, CDR2 SQIVND (reference sequence). CDR3 sequence: CASRVSGRGTYEQYF. For the CDR3, the DNA is TGTGCCAGTAGGGTGTCAGGCAGGGGAACCTACGAGCAGTACTTC.

This clone was observed a single time. The chain joins TRBV7-2 to TRBJ2-1; 9 bases line up with TRBD2. Germline assignment: CDR1 SGHTA and CDR2 FQGNSA. CDR3 size: 15 residues. Trimming cost V 1 base and J 13 bases; bases outside gene matches: 11. This chain's CDR3 is CASSLDGTSIVTQFF. DNA for the CDR3: TGTGCCAGCAGCTTAGATGGGACTAGCATCGTAACACAGTTCTTC. The full variable domain, with the rest looked up from reference TRBV7-2 and TRBJ2-1, is GAGVSQSPSNKVTEKGKDVELRCDPISGHTALYWYRQSLGQGLEFLIYFQGNSAPDKSGLPSDRFSAERTGGSVSTLTIQRTQQEDSAVYLCASSLDGTSIVTQFFGPGTRLTVL.

The chain is built from TRBV7-8 and TRBJ2-2; TRBD1 is a possible D gene (6 bases). The CDR3 length is 16 residues. The germline CDR1 and CDR2 sequences are SGHVS and FQNEAQ. Trimming cost V 2 bases and J 1 base, with 11 bases left between them. The CDR3 reads CASSLNVQGNTGELFF. CDR3 sequence (DNA): TGTGCCAGCAGCTTAAATGTACAGGGGAACACCGGGGAGCTGTTTTTT.

The chain joins TRBV5-1 to TRBJ2-5; 8 bases are a match to TRBD1. CDR1 SGHRS and CDR2 YFSETQ come from the germline V gene. The CDR3 has 14 residues. V was clipped by 9 bases and J by 4 bases; unmatched bases: 11. CDR3 protein: CATYDGQGGETQYF. In nucleotides, the CDR3 is TGCGCCACCTATGATGGACAGGGTGGAGAGACCCAGTACTTC.

The chain employs TRBV10-3 and TRBJ1-1; D remains unclear. Trimming shortened V by 8 bases and J by 1 base, and 11 bases separated the two germline ends. CDR1 and CDR2 (germline): ENHRY, SYGVKD. This CDR3 has 13 residues. The DNA of the CDR3 is TGTGCCATCTGGAAGGGAACGAACACTGAAGCTTTCTTT. Its protein product is CAIWKGTNTEAFF.

The V gene is TRBV29-1, the J gene TRBJ2-7; D not certain. In germline, CDR1 is SQVTM, CDR2 ANQGSEA. The V end lost 3 bases, the J end lost 6 bases, and 15 bases lay between the germline ends. This CDR3 spans 13 amino acids. The CDR3 loop reads CSVEINPGVEQYF. The DNA for the CDR3 is TGCAGCGTTGAGATCAACCCAGGTGTCGAGCAGTACTTC.

The rearrangement links TRBV30 to TRBJ1-1, with D unresolved. Germline CDR1 and CDR2: GTSNPN and SVGIG (reference sequence). This CDR3 region has 12 residues. The V end lost 2 bases, the J end lost 6 bases, and 10 bases lay between the germline ends. In DNA form, the CDR3 reads TGTGCCTGGAGTACGAGTGAAGCTGAAGCTTTCTTT. It encodes CAWSTSEAEAFF. The full variable domain, with the rest looked up from reference TRBV30 and TRBJ1-1, is SQTIHQWPATLVQPVGSPLSLECTVEGTSNPNLYWYRQAAGRGLQLLFYSVGIGQISSEVPQNLSASRPQDRQFILSSKKLLLSDSGFYLCAWSTSEAEAFFGQGTRLTVV.

V usage is TRBV6-6 and J usage is TRBJ2-3, with D uncertain. The CDR3 totals 13 residues. Trimming removed 2 bases at V and 4 bases at J, with 7 bases between. Germline values: CDR1 MNHNY, CDR2 SVGAGI (reference sequence). The chain's CDR3 is CASSYGVSDTQYF. In DNA form, the CDR3 reads TGTGCCAGCAGTTACGGGGTTTCAGATACGCAGTATTTT.

The V call is TRBV5-1, the J call TRBJ2-2, with 8 positions matching TRBD1. With V trimmed by 4 bases and J by 4 bases, 9 bases remained unmatched. CDR3 length: 16 residues. Germline lookup yields CDR1 SGHRS and CDR2 YFSETQ. CDR3: CASSGTGQGSTGELFF. In DNA, the CDR3 is TGCGCCAGCAGCGGGACAGGACAGGGAAGCACCGGGGAGCTGTTTTTT.

The CDR3, as DNA: TGCAGCGTTCGGGACCGCCTCAGTGCCAACGTCCTGACTTTC. It codes for CSVRDRLSANVLTF. The chain links TRBV29-1 to TRBJ2-6, with D possibly being TRBD1 or TRBD2 (5 bases each). Trimming removed 5 bases from V and 7 bases from J, with 15 bases in between. Germline CDR1 and CDR2: SQVTM and ANQGSEA. The CDR3 has 14 residues.

This chain uses TRBV5-8 with TRBJ1-5; 12 bases match TRBD1. V was clipped by 4 bases and J by 0 bases; unmatched bases: 5. Germline CDR1 reads SGHTS; CDR2 reads YDEGEE. The CDR3 has 17 residues. The CDR3 here is CASSPGTGGGSNQPQHF. The CDR3 DNA sequence: TGTGCCAGCAGCCCCGGGACAGGGGGCGGTAGCAATCAGCCCCAGCATTTT. The full variable domain, completed using reference TRBV5-8 and TRBJ1-5, is EAGVTQSPTHLIKTRGQQATLRCSPISGHTSVYWYQQALGLGLQFLLWYDEGEERNRGNFPPRFSGRQFPNYSSELNVNALELEDSALYLCASSPGTGGGSNQPQHFGDGTRLSIL.

The chain uses TRBV29-1 and TRBJ2-2; D is perhaps TRBD1 (5 bases). V was pared by 8 bases and J by 6 bases, with 10 bases between. Germline CDR1 reads SQVTM; CDR2 reads ANQGSEA. This CDR3 comprises 11 residues. The CDR3: CSFRVAGELFF. The CDR3 DNA is TGCAGCTTCAGGGTGGCCGGGGAGCTGTTTTTT.

On this clone: This same CDR3 is encoded by further DNA sequences in the sample. V is TRBV30 and J is TRBJ2-2; D is unclear. The CDR3 sequence is 11 residues long. The germline V and J ends were trimmed by 0 bases and 6 bases, with 2 bases remaining between them. The germline V gene encodes CDR1 GTSNPN and CDR2 SVGIG (reference sequence). The CDR3 DNA reads TGTGCCTGGAGTGTCCCCGGGGAGCTGTTTTTT. Amino acids: CAWSVPGELFF.

This rearrangement joins TRBV28 to TRBJ1-2; D not certain. This CDR3 contains 13 residues. Germline CDR1 reads MDHEN; CDR2 reads SYDVKM. Trimming removed 7 bases from V and 8 bases from J, with 17 bases in between. The CDR3 sequence: CASIEGLVGGYTF. CDR3 nucleotides: TGTGCCAGCATAGAGGGTCTTGTGGGCGGCTACACCTTC.

The chain is built from TRBV6-5 and TRBJ2-7; D is perhaps TRBD1 or TRBD2 (5 bases each). The CDR3 is made up of 14 amino acids. V was pared by 8 bases and J by 0 bases, with 14 bases between. CDR1 is MNHEY and CDR2 is SVGAGI in the germline V gene. The CDR3 is CASRPAGSSYEQYF. The DNA of the CDR3 is TGTGCCAGCCGCCCGGCAGGGAGCTCCTACGAGCAGTACTTC.

The gene calls are TRBV9 and TRBJ1-1; D is unresolved. Germline V gene sequence: CDR1 SGDLS, CDR2 YYNGEE. The CDR3 extends over 14 amino acids. V was shortened by 4 bases and J by 1 base, with 11 bases between the two germline ends. Here the CDR3 DNA reads TGTGCCAGCAGCCCCGGAGGGTGGAACACTGAAGCTTTCTTT. It translates to CASSPGGWNTEAFF. The complete variable domain, with remaining parts taken from reference TRBV9 and TRBJ1-1, reads DSGVTQTPKHLITATGQRVTLRCSPRSGDLSVYWYQQSLDQGLQFLIQYYNGEERAKGNILERFSAQQFPDLHSELNLSSLELGDSALYFCASSPGGWNTEAFFGQGTRLTVV.